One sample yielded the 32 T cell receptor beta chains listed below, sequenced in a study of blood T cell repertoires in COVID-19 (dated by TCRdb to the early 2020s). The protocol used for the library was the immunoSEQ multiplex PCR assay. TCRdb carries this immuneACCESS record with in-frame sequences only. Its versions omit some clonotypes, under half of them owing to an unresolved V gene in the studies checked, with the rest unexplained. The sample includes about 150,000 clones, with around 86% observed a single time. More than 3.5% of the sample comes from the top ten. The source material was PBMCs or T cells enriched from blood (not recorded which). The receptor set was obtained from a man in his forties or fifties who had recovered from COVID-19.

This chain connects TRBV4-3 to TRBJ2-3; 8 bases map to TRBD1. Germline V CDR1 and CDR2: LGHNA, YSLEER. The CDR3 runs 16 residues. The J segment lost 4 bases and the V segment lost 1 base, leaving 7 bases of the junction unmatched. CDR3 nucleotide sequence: TGCGCCAGCAGCCAAGGGGCAGGGGGCTTCGCAGATACGCAGTATTTT. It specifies CASSQGAGGFADTQYF.

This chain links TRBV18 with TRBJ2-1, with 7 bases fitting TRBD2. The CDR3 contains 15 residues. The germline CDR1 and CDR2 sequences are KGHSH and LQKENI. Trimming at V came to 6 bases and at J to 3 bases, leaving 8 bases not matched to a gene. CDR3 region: CASSPTLAVYNEQFF. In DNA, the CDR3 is TGTGCCAGCTCTCCCACCCTAGCGGTCTACAATGAGCAGTTCTTC.

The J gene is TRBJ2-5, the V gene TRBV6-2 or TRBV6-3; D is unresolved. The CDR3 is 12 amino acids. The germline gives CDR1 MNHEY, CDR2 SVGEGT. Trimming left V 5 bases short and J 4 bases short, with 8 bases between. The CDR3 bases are TGTGCCAGCAGTAGAGAAAGAGAGACCCAGTACTTC. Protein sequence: CASSRERETQYF.

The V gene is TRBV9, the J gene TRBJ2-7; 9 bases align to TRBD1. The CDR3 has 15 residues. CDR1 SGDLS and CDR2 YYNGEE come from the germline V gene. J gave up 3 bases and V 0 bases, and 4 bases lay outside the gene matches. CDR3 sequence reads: CASSVGGTGSYEQYF. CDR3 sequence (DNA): TGTGCCAGCAGCGTAGGGGGGACAGGGAGCTACGAGCAGTACTTC.

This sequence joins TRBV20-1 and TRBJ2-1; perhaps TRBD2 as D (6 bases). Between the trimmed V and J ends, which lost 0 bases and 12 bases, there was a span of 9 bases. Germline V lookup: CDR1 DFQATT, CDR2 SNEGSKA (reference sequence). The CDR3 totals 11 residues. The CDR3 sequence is CSARDFSGQFF. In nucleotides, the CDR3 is TGCAGTGCTAGAGATTTTAGCGGGCAGTTCTTC.

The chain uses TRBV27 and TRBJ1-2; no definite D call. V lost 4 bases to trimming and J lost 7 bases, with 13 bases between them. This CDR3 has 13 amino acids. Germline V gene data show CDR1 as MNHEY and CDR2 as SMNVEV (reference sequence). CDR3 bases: TGTGCCAGCAGTTCCACGGGATTGCGTGGCTACACCTTC. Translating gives CASSSTGLRGYTF.

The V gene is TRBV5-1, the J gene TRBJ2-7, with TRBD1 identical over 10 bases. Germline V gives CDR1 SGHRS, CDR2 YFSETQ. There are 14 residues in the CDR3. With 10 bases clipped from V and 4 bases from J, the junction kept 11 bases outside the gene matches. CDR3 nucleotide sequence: TGCGCCGGAGAGGGACAGGGGATGTCGTACGAGCAGTACGTC. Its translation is CAGEGQGMSYEQYV.

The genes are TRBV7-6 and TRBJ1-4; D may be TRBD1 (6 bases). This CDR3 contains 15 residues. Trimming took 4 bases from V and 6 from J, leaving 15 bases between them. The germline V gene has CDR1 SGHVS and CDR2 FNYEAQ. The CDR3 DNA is TGTGCCAGCAGCTCAGGACAGCCCCTCTATGAAAAACTGTTTTTT. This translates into CASSSGQPLYEKLFF.

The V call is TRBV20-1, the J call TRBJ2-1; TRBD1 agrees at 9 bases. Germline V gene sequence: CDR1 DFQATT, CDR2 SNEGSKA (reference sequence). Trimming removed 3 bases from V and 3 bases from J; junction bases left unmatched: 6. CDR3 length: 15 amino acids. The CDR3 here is CSASTGGPLYNEQFF. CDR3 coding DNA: TGCAGTGCTAGTACAGGGGGCCCTCTCTACAATGAGCAGTTCTTC.

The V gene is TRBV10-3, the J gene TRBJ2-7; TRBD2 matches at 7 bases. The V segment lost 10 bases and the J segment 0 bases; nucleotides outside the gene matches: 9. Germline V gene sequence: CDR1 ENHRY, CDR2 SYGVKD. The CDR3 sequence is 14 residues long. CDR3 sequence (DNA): TGTGCCACCTCTCGGGGGGACTCCTCCTACGAGCAGTACGTC. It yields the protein CATSRGDSSYEQYV.

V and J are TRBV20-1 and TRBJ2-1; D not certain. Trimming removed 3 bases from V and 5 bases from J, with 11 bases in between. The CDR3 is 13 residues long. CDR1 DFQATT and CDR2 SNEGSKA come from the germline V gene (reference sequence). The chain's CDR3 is CSASLQLHNEQFF. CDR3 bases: TGCAGTGCTAGTCTACAGCTACACAATGAGCAGTTCTTC.

DNA of the CDR3: TGTGCCAGCTCACCAAGGGGGAGCCCTAATACCTACGAGCAGTACTTC. The encoded protein is CASSPRGSPNTYEQYF. The chain uses TRBV18 and TRBJ2-7; TRBD1 might be the D (6 bases). Trimming stripped 2 bases from V and 2 bases from J, with 16 bases between. The CDR3 is made up of 16 amino acids. CDR1 and CDR2 (germline): KGHSH, LQKENI.

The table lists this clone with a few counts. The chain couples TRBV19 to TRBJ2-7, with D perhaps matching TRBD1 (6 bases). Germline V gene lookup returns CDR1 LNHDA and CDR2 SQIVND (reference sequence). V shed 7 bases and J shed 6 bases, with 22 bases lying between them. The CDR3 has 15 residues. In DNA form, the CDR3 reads TGTGCCAGTATGGCCCCCGGGACAACACCGATCGAGCAGTACTTC. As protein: CASMAPGTTPIEQYF.

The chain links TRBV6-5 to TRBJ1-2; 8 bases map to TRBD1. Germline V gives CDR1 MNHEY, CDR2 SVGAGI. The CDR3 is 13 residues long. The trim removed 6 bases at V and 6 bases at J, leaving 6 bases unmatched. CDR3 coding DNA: TGTGCCAGCAGAACACAGGGGGTTAATGGCTACACCTTC. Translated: CASRTQGVNGYTF.

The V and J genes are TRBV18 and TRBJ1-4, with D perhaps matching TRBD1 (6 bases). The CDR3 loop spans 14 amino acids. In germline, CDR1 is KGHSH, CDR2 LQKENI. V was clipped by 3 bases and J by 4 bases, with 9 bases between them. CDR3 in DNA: TGTGCCAGCTCACCGCAGGGGAGTAATGAAAAACTGTTTTTT. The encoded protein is CASSPQGSNEKLFF.

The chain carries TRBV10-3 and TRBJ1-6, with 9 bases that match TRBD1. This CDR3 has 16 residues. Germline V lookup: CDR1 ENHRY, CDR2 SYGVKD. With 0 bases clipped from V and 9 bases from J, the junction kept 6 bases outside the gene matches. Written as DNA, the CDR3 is TGTGCCATCAGTGAGTCGCCCGGGACAGGGCTTTCACCCCTCCACTTT. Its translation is CAISESPGTGLSPLHF.

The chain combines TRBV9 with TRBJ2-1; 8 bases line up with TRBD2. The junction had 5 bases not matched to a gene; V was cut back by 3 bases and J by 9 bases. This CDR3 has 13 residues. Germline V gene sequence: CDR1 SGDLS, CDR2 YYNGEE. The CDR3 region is CASSGRGGSEQFF. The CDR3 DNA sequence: TGTGCCAGCAGCGGACGGGGGGGCTCTGAGCAGTTCTTC.

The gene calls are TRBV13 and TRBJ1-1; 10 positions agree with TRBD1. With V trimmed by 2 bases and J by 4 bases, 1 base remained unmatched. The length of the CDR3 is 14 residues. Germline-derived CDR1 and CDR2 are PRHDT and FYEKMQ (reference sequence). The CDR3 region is CASSLRQGATEAFF. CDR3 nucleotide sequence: TGTGCCAGCAGCTTAAGACAGGGGGCCACTGAAGCTTTCTTT.

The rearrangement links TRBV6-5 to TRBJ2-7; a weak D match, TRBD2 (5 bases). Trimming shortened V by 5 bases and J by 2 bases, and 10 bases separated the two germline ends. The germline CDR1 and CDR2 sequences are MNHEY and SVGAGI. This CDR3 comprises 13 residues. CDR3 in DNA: TGTGCCAGCAGTAGCCGGGAAACCTACGAGCAGTACTTC. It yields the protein CASSSRETYEQYF.

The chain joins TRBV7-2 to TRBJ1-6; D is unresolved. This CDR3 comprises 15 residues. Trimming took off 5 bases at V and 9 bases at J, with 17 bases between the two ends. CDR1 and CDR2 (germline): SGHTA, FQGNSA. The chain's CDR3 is CASSPGEGPSSPLHF. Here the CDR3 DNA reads TGTGCCAGCAGCCCAGGCGAGGGCCCTAGTTCACCCCTCCACTTT.

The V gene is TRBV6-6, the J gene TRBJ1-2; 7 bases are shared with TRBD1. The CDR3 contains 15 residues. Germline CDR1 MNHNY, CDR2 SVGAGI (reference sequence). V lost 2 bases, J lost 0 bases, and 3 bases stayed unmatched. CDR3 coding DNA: TGTGCCAGCAGTTACACAGGGGACCCTAACTATGGCTACACCTTC. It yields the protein CASSYTGDPNYGYTF.

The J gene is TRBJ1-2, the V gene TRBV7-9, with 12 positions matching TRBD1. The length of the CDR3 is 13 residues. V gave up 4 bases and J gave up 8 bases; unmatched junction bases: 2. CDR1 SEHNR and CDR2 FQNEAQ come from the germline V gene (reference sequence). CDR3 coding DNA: TGTGCCAGCAGCTCCGGGACAGGGGGCGGCTACACCTTC. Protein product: CASSSGTGGGYTF.

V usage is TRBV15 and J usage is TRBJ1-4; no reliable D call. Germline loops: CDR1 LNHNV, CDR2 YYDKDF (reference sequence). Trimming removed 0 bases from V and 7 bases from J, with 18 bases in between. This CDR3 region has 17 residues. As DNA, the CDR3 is TGTGCCACCAGCAGAGATCGGGAAGGGCCAGTCAGTGAAAAACTGTTTTTT. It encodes CATSRDREGPVSEKLFF. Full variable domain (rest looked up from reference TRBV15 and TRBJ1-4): DAMVIQNPRYQVTQFGKPVTLSCSQTLNHNVMYWYQQKSSQAPKLLFHYYDKDFNNEADTPDNFQSRRPNTSFCFLDIRSPGLGDTAMYLCATSRDREGPVSEKLFFGSGTQLSVL.

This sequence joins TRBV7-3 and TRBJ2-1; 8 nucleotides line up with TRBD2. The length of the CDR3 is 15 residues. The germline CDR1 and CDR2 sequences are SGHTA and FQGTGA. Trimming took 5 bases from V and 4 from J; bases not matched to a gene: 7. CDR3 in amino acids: CASSRSGGGYNEQFF. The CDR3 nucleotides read TGTGCCAGCAGCCGAAGCGGGGGTGGTTACAATGAGCAGTTCTTC. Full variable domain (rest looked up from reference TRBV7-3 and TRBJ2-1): GAGVSQTPSNKVTEKGKYVELRCDPISGHTALYWYRQSLGQGPEFLIYFQGTGAADDSGLPNDRFFAVRPEGSVSTLKIQRTERGDSAVYLCASSRSGGGYNEQFFGPGTRLTVL.

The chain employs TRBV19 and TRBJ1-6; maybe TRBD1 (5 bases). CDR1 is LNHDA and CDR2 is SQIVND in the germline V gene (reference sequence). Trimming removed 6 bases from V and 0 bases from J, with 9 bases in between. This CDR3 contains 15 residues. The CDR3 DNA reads TGTGCCAGTAGGGAGGGGAGCTCCTATAATTCACCCCTCCACTTT. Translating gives CASREGSSYNSPLHF.

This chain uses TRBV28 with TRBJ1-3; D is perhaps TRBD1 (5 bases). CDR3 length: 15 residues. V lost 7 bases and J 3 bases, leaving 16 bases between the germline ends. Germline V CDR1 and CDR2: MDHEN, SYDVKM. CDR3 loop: CASTNQGAGGNTIYF. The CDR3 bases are TGTGCCAGCACCAACCAGGGCGCAGGTGGAAACACCATATATTTT. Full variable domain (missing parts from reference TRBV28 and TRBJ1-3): DVKVTQSSRYLVKRTGEKVFLECVQDMDHENMFWYRQDPGLGLRLIYFSYDVKMKEKGDIPEGYSVSREKKERFSLILESASTNQTSMYLCASTNQGAGGNTIYFGEGSWLTVV.

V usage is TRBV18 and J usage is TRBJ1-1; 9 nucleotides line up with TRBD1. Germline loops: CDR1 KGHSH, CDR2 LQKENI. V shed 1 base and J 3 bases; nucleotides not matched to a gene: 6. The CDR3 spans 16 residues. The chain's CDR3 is CASSPLTGGRDTEAFF. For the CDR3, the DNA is TGTGCCAGCTCACCACTTACAGGGGGCCGCGACACTGAAGCTTTCTTT.

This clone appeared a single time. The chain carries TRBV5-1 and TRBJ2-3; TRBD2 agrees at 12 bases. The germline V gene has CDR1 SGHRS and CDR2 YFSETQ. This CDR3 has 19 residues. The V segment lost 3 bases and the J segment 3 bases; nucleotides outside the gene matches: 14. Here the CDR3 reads CASSWSSTSGGFRTDTQYF. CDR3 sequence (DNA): TGCGCCAGCAGCTGGTCGTCCACTAGCGGGGGGTTCAGGACAGATACGCAGTATTTT.

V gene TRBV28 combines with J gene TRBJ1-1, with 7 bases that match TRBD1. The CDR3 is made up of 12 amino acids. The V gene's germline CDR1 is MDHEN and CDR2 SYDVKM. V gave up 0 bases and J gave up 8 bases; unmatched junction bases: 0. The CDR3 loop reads CASSLWDREAFF. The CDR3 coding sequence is TGTGCCAGCAGTTTATGGGACAGGGAAGCTTTCTTT.

The chain's CDR3 is CASSQDEGPSGTPWEQYV. DNA for the CDR3: TGCGCCAGCAGCCAAGATGAAGGTCCTAGCGGGACTCCCTGGGAGCAGTACGTC. The chain combines TRBV4-3 with TRBJ2-7; TRBD2 aligns across 9 bases. V lost 0 bases to trimming and J lost 7 bases; unmatched junction nucleotides: 16. This CDR3 has 18 amino acids. Looked up from germline, CDR1 is LGHNA and CDR2 is YSLEER.

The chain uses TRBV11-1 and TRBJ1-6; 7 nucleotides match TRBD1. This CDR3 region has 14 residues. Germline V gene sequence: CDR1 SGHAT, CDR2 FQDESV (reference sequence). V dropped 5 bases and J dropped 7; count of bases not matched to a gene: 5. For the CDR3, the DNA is TGTGCCAGCAGCCCGGGACAGCCAAATTCACCCCTCCACTTT. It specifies CASSPGQPNSPLHF.

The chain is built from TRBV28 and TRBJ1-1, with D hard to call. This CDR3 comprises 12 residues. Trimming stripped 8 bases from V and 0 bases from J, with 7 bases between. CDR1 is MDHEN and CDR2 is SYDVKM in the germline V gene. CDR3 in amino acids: CASWRLNTEAFF. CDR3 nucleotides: TGTGCCAGCTGGAGGCTGAACACTGAAGCTTTCTTT.